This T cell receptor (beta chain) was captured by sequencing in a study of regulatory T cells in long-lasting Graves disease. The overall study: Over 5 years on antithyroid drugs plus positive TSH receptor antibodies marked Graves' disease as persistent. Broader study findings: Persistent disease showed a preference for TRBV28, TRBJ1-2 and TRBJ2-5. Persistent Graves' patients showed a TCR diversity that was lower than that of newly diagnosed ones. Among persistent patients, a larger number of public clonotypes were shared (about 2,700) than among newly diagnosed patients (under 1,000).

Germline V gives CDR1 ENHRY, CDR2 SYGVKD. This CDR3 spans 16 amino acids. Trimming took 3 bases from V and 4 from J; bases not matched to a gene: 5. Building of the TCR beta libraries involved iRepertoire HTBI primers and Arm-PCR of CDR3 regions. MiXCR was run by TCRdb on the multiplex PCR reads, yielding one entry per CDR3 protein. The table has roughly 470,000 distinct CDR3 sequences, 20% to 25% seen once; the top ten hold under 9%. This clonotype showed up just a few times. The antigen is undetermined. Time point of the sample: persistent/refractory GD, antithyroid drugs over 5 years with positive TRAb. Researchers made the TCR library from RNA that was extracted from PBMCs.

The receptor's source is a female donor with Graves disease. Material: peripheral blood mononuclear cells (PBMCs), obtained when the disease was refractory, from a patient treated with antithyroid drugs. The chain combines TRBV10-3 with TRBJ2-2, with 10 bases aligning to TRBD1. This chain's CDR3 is CAISDSGTGVTGELFF. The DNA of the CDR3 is TGTGCCATCAGTGATTCCGGGACAGGGGTCACCGGGGAGCTGTTTTTT.